This is a list of T cell receptor beta chains from one sample in a study of cytomegalovirus exposure and HLA in healthy donors. The method was immunoSEQ multiplex PCR; TCRdb's version includes in-frame clones alone and lacks a portion of them. The sample records fewer than 110,000 clones, approximately 64% being singletons. Sequenced input: PBMCs. Receptor source: a woman between 45 and 60 years old in good health and CMV-seronegative. CDR3s include the opening cysteine and the closing phenylalanine or tryptophan. The order of the fields is CDR3 protein, CDR3 DNA, V gene, D gene, clone size, J gene. The D gene is left open where the match is weak. Clone size is stated in some rows and not others, as once, few, many or a class when expanded.

CATKGRLDTGELFF | TGTGCCACCAAGGGGCGACTCGACACCGGGGAGCTGTTTTTT | TRBV19 | . | . | TRBJ2-2
CASERTSGSSYNEQFF | TGTGCCAGTGAAAGGACTAGCGGCTCCTCCTACAATGAGCAGTTCTTC | TRBV19 | TRBD2 | . | TRBJ2-1
CASSSIQGWNTEAFF | TGTGCCAGCAGCTCTATACAGGGCTGGAACACTGAAGCTTTCTTT | TRBV7-9 | . | few | TRBJ1-1
CASSEDRDYGYTF | TGTGCCAGTAGCGAAGACAGGGACTATGGCTACACCTTC | TRBV19 | TRBD1 | . | TRBJ1-2
CASSQTRGSQQYF | TGTGCCAGCAGCCAGACCCGAGGGAGCCAGCAGTACTTC | TRBV4-2 | . | . | TRBJ2-7
CASSQGTGRSGANVLTF | TGCGCCAGCAGCCAAGGGACAGGCCGCTCTGGGGCCAACGTCCTGACTTTC | TRBV4-3 | TRBD1 | . | TRBJ2-6
CASSKDSYYNEQFF | TGTGCTAGCAGCAAAGACTCGTACTACAATGAGCAGTTCTTC | TRBV7-7 | . | . | TRBJ2-1
CASSLGDGREQYF | TGTGCCAGCAGCTTAGGGGACGGGAGGGAGCAGTACTTC | TRBV7-2 | TRBD2 | few | TRBJ2-5
CASRSGANVLTF | TGTGCCTCCAGGTCTGGGGCCAACGTCCTGACTTTC | TRBV12-5 | . | . | TRBJ2-6
CAWSGGANYGYTF | TGTGCCTGGAGTGGGGGGGCTAACTATGGCTACACCTTC | TRBV30 | . | once | TRBJ1-2
CASRTGADGELFF | TGTGCCAGCAGGACAGGGGCGGACGGGGAGCTGTTTTTT | TRBV7-8 | TRBD1 | . | TRBJ2-2
CASSQRRGTLDSNQPQHF | TGTGCCAGCAGCCAACGTCGGGGGACTTTGGATAGCAATCAGCCCCAGCATTTT | TRBV7-8 | . | . | TRBJ1-5
CAGGQDLSNQPQHF | TGTGCCGGAGGACAGGATCTTAGCAATCAGCCCCAGCATTTT | TRBV28 | TRBD1 | . | TRBJ1-5
CASSSISGRRSNEQFF | TGTGCCAGCAGCTCTATAAGCGGGCGACGGAGCAATGAGCAGTTCTTC | TRBV9 | . | . | TRBJ2-1
CASSPEGQNFGETQYF | TGTGCCAGCAGCCCCGAAGGACAGAATTTCGGGGAGACCCAGTACTTC | TRBV5-6 | . | . | TRBJ2-5
CASSQYGDSSEQYF | TGTGCCAGCAGCCAGTATGGGGACAGTTCCGAGCAGTACTTC | TRBV4-2 | TRBD1 | . | TRBJ2-7
CASSDRIRNTEAFF | TGTGCCAGTTCGGACAGAATAAGGAACACTGAAGCTTTCTTT | TRBV19 | . | . | TRBJ1-1
CASKKDRNTEAFF | TGTGCCAGTAAAAAGGACAGGAACACTGAAGCTTTCTTT | TRBV19 | . | few | TRBJ1-1
CAWSYDRGQPLHF | TGTGCCTGGAGTTATGACAGGGGACAACCCCTCCACTTT | TRBV30 | TRBD1 | . | TRBJ1-6
CASSQGDWDRVIPGELFF | TGCGCCAGCAGCCAAGGAGATTGGGACAGGGTAATTCCCGGGGAGCTGTTTTTT | TRBV4-3 | TRBD1 | . | TRBJ2-2
CASGPGTYEQYF | TGTGCCAGCGGTCCAGGGACCTACGAGCAGTACTTC | TRBV11-3 | . | . | TRBJ2-7
CASSVVGWGGRDTQYF | TGTGCCAGCAGCGTAGTGGGATGGGGGGGTAGAGATACGCAGTATTTT | TRBV9 | TRBD2 | . | TRBJ2-3
CASSLAGGNYGYTF | TGTGCCAGCAGCTTAGCTGGCGGAAACTATGGCTACACCTTC | TRBV11-2 | . | . | TRBJ1-2
CASSLGTAPKEQYF | TGTGCCAGCAGCTTAGGGACAGCCCCTAAAGAGCAGTACTTC | TRBV7-9 | . | . | TRBJ2-7
CASSLDRTQADTQYF | TGTGCCAGCAGCTTAGACAGAACGCAAGCGGATACGCAGTATTTT | TRBV7-3 | . | few | TRBJ2-3
CASSVYVNTEAFF | TGTGCCAGCAGCGTATATGTCAACACTGAAGCTTTCTTT | TRBV9 | . | few | TRBJ1-1
CASRPAAGGDHEQYF | TGTGCCAGCAGACCAGCCGCAGGGGGTGATCACGAGCAGTACTTC | TRBV11-2 | TRBD1 | . | TRBJ2-7
CASSLGGAVNTQYF | TGTGCCAGCAGTTTAGGAGGGGCAGTCAATACGCAGTATTTT | TRBV28 | . | . | TRBJ2-3
CASSLFQGAGETQYF | TGTGCCAGCAGCTTGTTTCAGGGGGCTGGTGAGACCCAGTACTTC | TRBV5-4 | TRBD1 | . | TRBJ2-5
CASSQGANTEAFF | TGTGCCAGCTCACAGGGGGCAAACACTGAAGCTTTCTTT | TRBV18 | TRBD1 | few | TRBJ1-1
CASSLQDRSYGYTF | TGTGCCAGCAGCTTGCAAGACAGGAGTTATGGCTACACCTTC | TRBV7-9 | . | . | TRBJ1-2
CATKRQGGNYGYTF | TGTGCCACAAAAAGACAGGGAGGAAACTATGGCTACACCTTC | TRBV25-1 | TRBD1 | . | TRBJ1-2
CASSLVAGQFGNTIYF | TGCGCCAGCAGCTTGGTAGCGGGGCAATTTGGAAACACCATATATTTT | TRBV5-1 | . | once | TRBJ1-3
CASSQDGLQMSYEQYF | TGTGCCAGCAGCCAAGATGGTCTCCAGATGTCCTACGAGCAGTACTTC | TRBV4-2 | . | . | TRBJ2-7
CASRPLAGASYEQYF | TGTGCCAGCAGGCCACTAGCGGGAGCATCCTACGAGCAGTACTTC | TRBV6-5 | TRBD2 | . | TRBJ2-7
CASSQVGLAGARSYNEQFF | TGCGCCAGCAGCCAAGTCGGACTAGCGGGGGCCCGCTCCTACAATGAGCAGTTCTTC | TRBV4-1 | TRBD2 | once | TRBJ2-1
CATSNHQGQMSNQPQHF | TGTGCCACCAGCAATCACCAGGGACAGATGAGCAATCAGCCCCAGCATTTT | TRBV15 | TRBD1 | . | TRBJ1-5
CASSLGVGVSNEQFF | TGCGCCAGCAGCCTAGGAGTTGGAGTCTCGAATGAGCAGTTCTTC | TRBV5-1 | . | . | TRBJ2-1
CASSLGAGPGYTF | TGTGCCAGCAGCTTAGGAGCTGGGCCCGGCTACACCTTC | TRBV13 | . | . | TRBJ1-2
CASSQRTDNQPQHF | TGTGCCAGCTCGCAAAGGACAGACAATCAGCCCCAGCATTTT | TRBV18 | . | . | TRBJ1-5
CASSLGWLADKETQYF | TGTGCCAGCAGCTTAGGGTGGCTAGCGGATAAAGAGACCCAGTACTTC | TRBV11-3 | TRBD2 | . | TRBJ2-5
CASSGRGSHQPQHF | TGTGCCAGCAGTGGAAGGGGGTCTCATCAGCCCCAGCATTTT | TRBV6-1 | . | . | TRBJ1-5
CASSVGQGGISEQYF | TGCGCCAGCAGCGTGGGACAGGGTGGCATTAGCGAGCAGTACTTC | TRBV5-1 | TRBD1 | once | TRBJ2-7
CASNRVSYNEQFF | TGTGCCAGCAATCGGGTCTCCTACAATGAGCAGTTCTTC | TRBV6-1 | . | few | TRBJ2-1
CASSLMASGTDTQYF | TGTGCCAGCAGCTTAATGGCTAGCGGGACAGATACGCAGTATTTT | TRBV7-7 | TRBD2 | . | TRBJ2-3
CASRQTNTEAFF | TGTGCCAGCAGACAGACGAACACTGAAGCTTTCTTT | TRBV6-5 | . | . | TRBJ1-1
CASSQGGGGSSYNSPLHF | TGTGCCAGCAGCCAAGGGGGCGGCGGTAGCTCCTATAATTCACCCCTCCACTTT | TRBV4-2 | . | . | TRBJ1-6
CASSPQGAYGYTF | TGTGCCAGCAGTCCGCAGGGGGCATATGGCTACACCTTC | TRBV5-4 | TRBD1 | . | TRBJ1-2
CASSLSRPGGKTTDTQYF | TGTGCCAGCAGTTTATCTCGCCCGGGGGGGAAAACCACAGATACGCAGTATTTT | TRBV27 | TRBD2 | . | TRBJ2-3
CASSLGTVPETQYF | TGTGCCAGCAGTTTAGGGACAGTGCCAGAGACCCAGTACTTC | TRBV28 | TRBD1 | . | TRBJ2-5
CASSRLAGDYEQYF | TGCGCCAGCAGCCGATTAGCGGGGGACTACGAGCAGTACTTC | TRBV4-1 | TRBD2 | . | TRBJ2-7
CASSPNTGGTYNEQFF | TGTGCCAGCAGCCCTAATACGGGGGGAACCTACAATGAGCAGTTCTTC | TRBV14 | TRBD2 | . | TRBJ2-1
CASRTVTDTQYF | TGTGCCAGCAGAACTGTCACAGATACGCAGTATTTT | TRBV6-5 | . | . | TRBJ2-3
CASSFTGGTGELFF | TGCGCCAGCAGCTTTACAGGGGGCACCGGGGAGCTGTTTTTT | TRBV5-1 | TRBD1 | few | TRBJ2-2
CASSARQGQETQYF | TGTGCCAGCAGCGCTAGACAGGGGCAAGAGACCCAGTACTTC | TRBV21-1 | . | . | TRBJ2-5
CASSNGDRRNTEAFF | TGTGCCAGCAGCAACGGGGACAGGCGGAACACTGAAGCTTTCTTT | TRBV21-1 | . | . | TRBJ1-1
CASSLDLKRQSSTDTQYF | TGTGCCAGCAGCTTAGATCTCAAGCGACAGTCCAGCACAGATACGCAGTATTTT | TRBV7-2 | . | once | TRBJ2-3
CASSIVGTGGFYEQYF | TGTGCCAGTAGTATAGTAGGGACAGGGGGCTTCTACGAGCAGTACTTC | TRBV19 | TRBD1 | once | TRBJ2-7